This entry concerns a single T cell receptor beta chain. The antigen is not known. This sample is part of a study of cytomegalovirus exposure and HLA in healthy donors. Study-level information: Unique TCRs numbering about 85 million, obtained from HLA-typed donors, made up an early data release.

CDR1 is SGHTS, CDR2 YDEGEE, per germline. The CDR3 has 13 amino acids. Trimming stripped 3 bases from V and 4 bases from J, with 5 bases between. Primers: 60 Vbeta forward and 13 Jbeta reverse. Assay: immunoSEQ multiplex PCR; the TCRdb copy retains only in-frame clones and omits some. The sample comprises approximately 180,000 clones, roughly four fifths of which are singletons, and roughly 5% rests with the top ten. Study-level results: The authors assumed roughly uniform sequencing depth across donors for presence/absence analyses. Rare TCR sequences dominated, though some public TCRs recurred in many donors. Further analysis was carried out later, and it showed several of the most significant clusters appearing linked to common viral pathogens.

What was sequenced was PBMCs. The receptor comes from a woman between 18 and 30 years old in good health and CMV-seropositive. This chain connects TRBV5-8 to TRBJ2-6; D not resolved. CDR3 sequence reads: CASSSLGANVLTF. CDR3 in DNA: TGTGCCAGCAGCTCACTCGGGGCCAACGTCCTGACTTTC.